This TCR beta chain derives from a study of blood T cell repertoires in COVID-19. The method was immunoSEQ multiplex PCR; TCRdb's version includes in-frame clones alone and lacks a portion of them. The sample lists roughly 290,000 clones; approximately 90% were seen once. The trim removed 8 bases at V and 8 bases at J, leaving 7 bases unmatched. Germline loops: CDR1 MDHEN, CDR2 SYDVKM. This CDR3 region has 12 residues. The sample consisted of PBMCs or T cells enriched from blood (not recorded which). V and J are TRBV28 and TRBJ1-2; 8 bases are a match to TRBD1. The source of this sequence is a woman in her thirties or forties who had recovered from COVID-19. The CDR3 loop reads CASGTGGRGYTF. The CDR3 coding sequence is TGTGCCAGCGGCACAGGGGGTCGGGGCTACACCTTC.